This T cell receptor (beta chain) was sequenced in a study of glioma-infiltrating T cells. Study-level results: Tissue-blood divergence was below expectation in non-neoplastic patients, above in gliomas. CDR3 overlap between tissue and blood was very small.

Amplification of TCR alpha and beta CDR3 regions from RNA used iRepertoire nested multiplex PCR. Tissue mRNA or PBMC total RNA, about 85-400 ng, went into one-step reverse transcription and amplification. One entry per CDR3 protein results from TCRdb running MiXCR on the multiplex PCR reads. The sample holds 150,000 to 200,000 distinct CDR3 sequences, about 47% seen once. This clonotype has just one count. Its antigen is as yet unknown. The origin of this receptor is a human donor with low-grade glioma or glioblastoma, undergoing nonglioma brain surgery, or in good health (not recorded which). The sequenced material came from glioma tissue, nonneoplastic brain tissue, or PBMCs (not recorded which).

DNA of the CDR3: TGTGCCAGCAGTTCCTTCCTACCATCGCCGATCTACGAGCAGTACTTC. This codes for CASSSFLPSPIYEQYF. This chain links TRBV5-8 with TRBJ2-7; unclear D gene. The CDR3 has 16 residues. The V gene's germline CDR1 is SGHTS and CDR2 YDEGEE. With 5 bases removed from V and 3 bases from J, the gap between germline ends came to 21 bases. The full variable domain, completed using reference TRBV5-8 and TRBJ2-7, is EAGVTQSPTHLIKTRGQQATLRCSPISGHTSVYWYQQALGLGLQFLLWYDEGEERNRGNFPPRFSGRQFPNYSSELNVNALELEDSALYLCASSSFLPSPIYEQYFGPGTRLTVT.